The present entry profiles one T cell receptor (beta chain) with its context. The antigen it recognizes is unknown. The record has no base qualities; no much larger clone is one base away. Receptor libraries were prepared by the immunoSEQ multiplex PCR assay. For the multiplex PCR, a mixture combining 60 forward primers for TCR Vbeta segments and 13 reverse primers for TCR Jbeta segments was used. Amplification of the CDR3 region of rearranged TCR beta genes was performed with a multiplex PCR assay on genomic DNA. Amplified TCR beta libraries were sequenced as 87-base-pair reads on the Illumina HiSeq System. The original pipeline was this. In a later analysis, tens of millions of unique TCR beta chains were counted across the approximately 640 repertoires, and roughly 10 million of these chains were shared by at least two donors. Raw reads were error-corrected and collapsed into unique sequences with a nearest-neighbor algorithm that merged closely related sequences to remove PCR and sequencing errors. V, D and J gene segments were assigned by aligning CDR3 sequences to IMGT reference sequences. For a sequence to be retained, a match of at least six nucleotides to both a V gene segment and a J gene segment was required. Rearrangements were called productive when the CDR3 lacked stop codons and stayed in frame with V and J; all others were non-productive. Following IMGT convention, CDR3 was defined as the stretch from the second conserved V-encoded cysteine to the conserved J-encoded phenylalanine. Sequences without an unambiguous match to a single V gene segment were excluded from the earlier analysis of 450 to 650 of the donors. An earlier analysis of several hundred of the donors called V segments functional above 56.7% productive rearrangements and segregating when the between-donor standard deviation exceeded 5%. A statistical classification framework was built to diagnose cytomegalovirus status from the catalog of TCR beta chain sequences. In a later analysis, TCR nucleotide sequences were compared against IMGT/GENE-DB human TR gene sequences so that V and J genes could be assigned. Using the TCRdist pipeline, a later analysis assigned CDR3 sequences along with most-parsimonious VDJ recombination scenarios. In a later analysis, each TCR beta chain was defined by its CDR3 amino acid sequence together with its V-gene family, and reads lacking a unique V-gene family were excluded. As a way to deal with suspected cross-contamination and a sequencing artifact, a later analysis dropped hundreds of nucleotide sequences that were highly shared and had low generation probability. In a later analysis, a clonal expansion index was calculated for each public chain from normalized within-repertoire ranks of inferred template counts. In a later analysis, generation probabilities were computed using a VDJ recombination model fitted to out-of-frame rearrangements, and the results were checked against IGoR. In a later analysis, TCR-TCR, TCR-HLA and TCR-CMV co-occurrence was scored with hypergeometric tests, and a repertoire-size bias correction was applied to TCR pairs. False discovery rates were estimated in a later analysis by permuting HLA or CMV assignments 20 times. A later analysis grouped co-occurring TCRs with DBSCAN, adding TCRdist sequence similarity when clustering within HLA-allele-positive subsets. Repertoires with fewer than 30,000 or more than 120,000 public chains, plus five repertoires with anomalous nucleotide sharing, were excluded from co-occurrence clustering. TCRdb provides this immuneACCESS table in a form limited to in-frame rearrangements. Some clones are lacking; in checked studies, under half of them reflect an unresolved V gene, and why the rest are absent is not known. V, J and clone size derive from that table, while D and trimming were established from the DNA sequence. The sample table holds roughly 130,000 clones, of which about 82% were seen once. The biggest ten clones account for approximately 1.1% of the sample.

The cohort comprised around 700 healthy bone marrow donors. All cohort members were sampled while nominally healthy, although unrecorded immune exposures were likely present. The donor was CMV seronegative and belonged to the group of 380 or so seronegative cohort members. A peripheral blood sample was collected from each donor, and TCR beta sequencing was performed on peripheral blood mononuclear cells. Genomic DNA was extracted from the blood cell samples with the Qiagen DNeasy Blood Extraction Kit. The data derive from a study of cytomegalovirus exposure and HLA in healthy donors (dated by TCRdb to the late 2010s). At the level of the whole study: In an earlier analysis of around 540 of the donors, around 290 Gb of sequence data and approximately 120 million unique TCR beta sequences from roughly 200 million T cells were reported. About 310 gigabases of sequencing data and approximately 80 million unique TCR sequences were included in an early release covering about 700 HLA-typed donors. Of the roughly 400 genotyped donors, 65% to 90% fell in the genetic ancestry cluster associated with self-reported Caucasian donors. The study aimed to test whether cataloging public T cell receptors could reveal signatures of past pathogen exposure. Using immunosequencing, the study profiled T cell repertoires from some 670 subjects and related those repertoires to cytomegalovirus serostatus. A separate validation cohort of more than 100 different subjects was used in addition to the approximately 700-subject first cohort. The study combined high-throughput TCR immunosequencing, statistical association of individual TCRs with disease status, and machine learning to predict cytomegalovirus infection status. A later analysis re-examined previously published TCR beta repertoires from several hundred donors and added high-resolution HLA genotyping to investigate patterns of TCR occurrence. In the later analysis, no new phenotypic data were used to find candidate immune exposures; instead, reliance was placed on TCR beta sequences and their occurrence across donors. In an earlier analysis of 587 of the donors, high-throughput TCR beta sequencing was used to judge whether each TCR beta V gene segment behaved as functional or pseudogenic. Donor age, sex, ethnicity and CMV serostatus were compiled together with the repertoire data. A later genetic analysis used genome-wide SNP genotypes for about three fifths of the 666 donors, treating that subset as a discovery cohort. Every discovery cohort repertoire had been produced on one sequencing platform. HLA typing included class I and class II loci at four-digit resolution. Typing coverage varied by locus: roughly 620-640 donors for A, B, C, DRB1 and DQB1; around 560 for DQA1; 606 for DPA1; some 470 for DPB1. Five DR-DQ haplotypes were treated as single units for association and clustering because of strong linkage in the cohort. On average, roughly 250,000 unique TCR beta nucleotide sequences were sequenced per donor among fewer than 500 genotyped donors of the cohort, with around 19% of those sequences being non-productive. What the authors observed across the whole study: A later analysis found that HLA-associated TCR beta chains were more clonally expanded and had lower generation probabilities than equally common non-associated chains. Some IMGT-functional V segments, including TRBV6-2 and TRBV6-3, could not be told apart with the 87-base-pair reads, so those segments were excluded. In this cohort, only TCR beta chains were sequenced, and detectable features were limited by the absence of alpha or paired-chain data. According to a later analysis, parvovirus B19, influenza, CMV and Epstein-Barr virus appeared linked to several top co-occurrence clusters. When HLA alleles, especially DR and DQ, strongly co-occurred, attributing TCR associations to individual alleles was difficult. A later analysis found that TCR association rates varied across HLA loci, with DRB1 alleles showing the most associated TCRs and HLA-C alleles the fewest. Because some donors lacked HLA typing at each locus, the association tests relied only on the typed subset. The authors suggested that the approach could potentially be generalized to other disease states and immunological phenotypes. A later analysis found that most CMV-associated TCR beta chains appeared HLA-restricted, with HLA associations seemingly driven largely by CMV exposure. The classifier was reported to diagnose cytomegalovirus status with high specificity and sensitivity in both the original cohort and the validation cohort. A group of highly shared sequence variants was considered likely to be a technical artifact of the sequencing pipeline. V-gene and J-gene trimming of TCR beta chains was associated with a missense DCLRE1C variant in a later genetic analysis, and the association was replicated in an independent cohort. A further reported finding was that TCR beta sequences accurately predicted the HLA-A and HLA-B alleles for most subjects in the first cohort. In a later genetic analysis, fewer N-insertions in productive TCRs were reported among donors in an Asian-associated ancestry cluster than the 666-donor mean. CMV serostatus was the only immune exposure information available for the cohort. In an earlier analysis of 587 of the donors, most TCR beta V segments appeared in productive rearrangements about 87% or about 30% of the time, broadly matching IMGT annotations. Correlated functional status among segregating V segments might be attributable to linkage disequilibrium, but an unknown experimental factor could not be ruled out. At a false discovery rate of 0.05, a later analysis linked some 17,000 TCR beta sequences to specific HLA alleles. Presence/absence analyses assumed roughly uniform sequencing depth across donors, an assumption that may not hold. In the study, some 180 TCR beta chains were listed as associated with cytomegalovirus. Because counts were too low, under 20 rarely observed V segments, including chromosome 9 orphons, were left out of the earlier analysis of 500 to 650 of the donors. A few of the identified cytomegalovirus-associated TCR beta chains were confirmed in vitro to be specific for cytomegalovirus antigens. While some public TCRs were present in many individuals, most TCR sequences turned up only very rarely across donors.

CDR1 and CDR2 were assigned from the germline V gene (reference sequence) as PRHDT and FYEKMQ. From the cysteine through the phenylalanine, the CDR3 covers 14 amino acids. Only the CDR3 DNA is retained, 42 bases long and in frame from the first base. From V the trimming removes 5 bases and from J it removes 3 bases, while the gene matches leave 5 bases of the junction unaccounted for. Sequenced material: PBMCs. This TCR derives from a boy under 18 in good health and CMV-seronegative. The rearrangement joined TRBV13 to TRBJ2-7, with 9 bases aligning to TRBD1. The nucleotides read TGTGCCAGCAGCCGGACAGGGGACCTCTACGAGCAGTACTTC. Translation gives CASSRTGDLYEQYF.